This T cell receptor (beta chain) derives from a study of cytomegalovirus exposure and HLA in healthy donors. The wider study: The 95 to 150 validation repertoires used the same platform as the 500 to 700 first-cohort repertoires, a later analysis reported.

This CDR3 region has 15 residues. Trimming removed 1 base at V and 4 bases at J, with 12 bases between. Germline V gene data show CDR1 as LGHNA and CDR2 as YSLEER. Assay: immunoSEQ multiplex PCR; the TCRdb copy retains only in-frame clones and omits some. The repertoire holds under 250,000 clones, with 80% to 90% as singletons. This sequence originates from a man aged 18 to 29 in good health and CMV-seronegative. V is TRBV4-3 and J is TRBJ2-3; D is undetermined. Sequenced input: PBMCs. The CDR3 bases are TGCGCCAGCAGCCAAGGAGTACAGTCCTCAGATACGCAGTATTTT. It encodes CASSQGVQSSDTQYF.